A selection of T cell receptor beta chains follows, all from one sample in a study of spatial heterogeneity in lung cancer. TCRdb fed the 5' RACE reads into MiXCR, producing one record per CDR3 protein. The sample carries 95,000 to 130,000 distinct CDR3 sequences, more than 9% recorded once. The specimen comprised PBMCs, sampled at follow-up. These receptors were collected from a male donor with early-stage non-small cell lung cancer. Both conserved end residues are part of each CDR3. The D gene is left open where the match is weak. Only part of the rows carry a size: once, few, many, or a class if the clone is expanded.

size: many; D: TRBD1; J: TRBJ2-1; V: TRBV5-4; DNA: TGTGCCAGCAGCTGGGCCGGGACAGGGATCAATGAGCAGTTCTTC; CDR3: CASSWAGTGINEQFF
size: few; D: NA; J: TRBJ2-1; V: TRBV12-3/TRBV12-4; DNA: TGTGCCAGCAGCCTAAGCCTGAGGGGGTACCATGACAATGAGCAGTTCTTC; CDR3: CASSLSLRGYHDNEQFF
size: many; D: NA; J: TRBJ1-1; V: TRBV30; DNA: TGTGCCTGGAGTAGGGGCCCGACCACTGAAGCTTTCTTT; CDR3: CAWSRGPTTEAFF
size: many; D: NA; J: TRBJ2-7; V: TRBV29-1; DNA: TGCAGCGTTTTGAAGTTAAAGGGGCGCTGGTACGAGCAGTACTTC; CDR3: CSVLKLKGRWYEQYF
size: many; D: NA; J: TRBJ2-7; V: TRBV7-2; DNA: TGTGCCAGCAGCTTAAGGTTCTGGTACGAGCAGTACTTC; CDR3: CASSLRFWYEQYF
size: many; D: NA; J: TRBJ1-6; V: TRBV6-5; DNA: TGTGCCAGCAGTTCGCCAACAGGGAAAGGTTCACCCCTCCACTTT; CDR3: CASSSPTGKGSPLHF
size: NA; D: NA; J: TRBJ1-2; V: TRBV10-3; DNA: TGTGCCATCAGTGATCAGGGCCCGTATATATATGGCTACACCTTC; CDR3: CAISDQGPYIYGYTF
size: many; D: NA; J: TRBJ1-1; V: TRBV12-3/TRBV12-4; DNA: TGTGCCAGCAGTTTACTTGGATCTGAAGCTTTCTTT; CDR3: CASSLLGSEAFF
size: few; D: NA; J: TRBJ2-7; V: TRBV5-5; DNA: TGTGCCAGCAGCTTAACGACTCTTTTCTACGAGCAGTACTTC; CDR3: CASSLTTLFYEQYF
size: NA; D: NA; J: TRBJ1-2; V: TRBV28; DNA: TGTGCCAGCAGTTCGTACAGGGCCCCGGCTTCCACCTTC; CDR3: CASSSYRAPASTF
size: few; D: NA; J: TRBJ2-5; V: TRBV28; DNA: TGTGCCAGCAGCCTAGGACTCGAGGGGACCCAGTACTTC; CDR3: CASSLGLEGTQYF
size: many; D: TRBD1; J: TRBJ2-7; V: TRBV20-1; DNA: TGCAGTGCTAGAACTCCAGCCGGGACAGCCATCTCCGAGCAGTACTTC; CDR3: CSARTPAGTAISEQYF
size: many; D: TRBD2; J: TRBJ2-3; V: TRBV6-5; DNA: TGTGCCAGCAGTTACGGGGGACTAGCGAAGGCAGATACGCAGTATTTT; CDR3: CASSYGGLAKADTQYF
size: many; D: TRBD1; J: TRBJ1-5; V: TRBV28; DNA: TGTGCCAGTGGAGGGGGCAGTCAGCCCCAGCATTTT; CDR3: CASGGGSQPQHF
size: NA; D: TRBD1; J: TRBJ2-3; V: TRBV20-1; DNA: TGCAGTGCTAGAGATTTTAAACGGACAGGGGATCTAGATACGCAGTATTTT; CDR3: CSARDFKRTGDLDTQYF
size: many; D: NA; J: TRBJ1-6; V: TRBV20-1; DNA: TGCAGTGCTAGACCCCCCCATGGAAATTCACCCCTCCACTTT; CDR3: CSARPPHGNSPLHF
size: NA; D: TRBD1; J: TRBJ2-7; V: TRBV7-9; DNA: TGTGCCAGCAGCCCTCCCGGGACAGGGGGCGAGCAGTACTTC; CDR3: CASSPPGTGGEQYF
size: medium-sized; D: TRBD2; J: TRBJ2-5; V: TRBV5-1; DNA: TGCGCCAGCAGCTTGATTGTTAGCGGGGGCGGAGAGACCCAGTACTTC; CDR3: CASSLIVSGGGETQYF
size: NA; D: TRBD1; J: TRBJ1-2; V: TRBV5-4; DNA: TGTGCCAGCAGCTTTCCGGGACAGGGAAGAGGTGGCTACACCTTC; CDR3: CASSFPGQGRGGYTF
size: many; D: TRBD2; J: TRBJ2-3; V: TRBV7-9; DNA: TGTGCCAGCAGACGTAGCGGGACCGGCACAGATACGCAGTATTTT; CDR3: CASRRSGTGTDTQYF
size: many; D: TRBD1; J: TRBJ2-1; V: TRBV2; DNA: TGTGCCAGCACGACAGGGGGCTATGAGCAGTTCTTC; CDR3: CASTTGGYEQFF
size: many; D: NA; J: TRBJ1-5; V: TRBV20-1; DNA: TGCAGTGCTAGTTCCCCAGAACTGGGACGGTACAATCAGCCCCAGCATTTT; CDR3: CSASSPELGRYNQPQHF
size: NA; D: TRBD1; J: TRBJ1-2; V: TRBV11-2; DNA: TGTGCCAGCAGCTACTCCGGGACAGGGGCCTATGGCTACACCTTC; CDR3: CASSYSGTGAYGYTF
size: NA; D: TRBD2; J: TRBJ2-1; V: TRBV29-1; DNA: TGCAGCGTTGACAGGGAGGGCTACAATGAGCAGTTCTTC; CDR3: CSVDREGYNEQFF
size: few; D: TRBD1; J: TRBJ2-1; V: TRBV24-1; DNA: TGTGCCACCAGTGACTCTATGGACAGGGCTGGCCATGAGCAGTTCTTC; CDR3: CATSDSMDRAGHEQFF
size: few; D: NA; J: TRBJ1-6; V: TRBV5-4; DNA: TGTGCCAGCAGCTTGGGGTGGGAAGATTCACCCCTCCACTTT; CDR3: CASSLGWEDSPLHF
size: few; D: TRBD1; J: TRBJ2-2; V: TRBV2; DNA: TGTGCCAGCAGTGGGCAGGGGGCAGCCGGGGAGCTGTTTTTT; CDR3: CASSGQGAAGELFF
size: many; D: NA; J: TRBJ1-1; V: TRBV15; DNA: TGTGCCACCAGCAGAGCTAGGGGATCGAACACTGAAGCTTTCTTT; CDR3: CATSRARGSNTEAFF
size: NA; D: TRBD1; J: TRBJ1-2; V: TRBV15; DNA: TGTGCCACCAGCAGAGATTCTAACAGGGGAAGTGGCTACACCTTC; CDR3: CATSRDSNRGSGYTF
size: few; D: NA; J: TRBJ2-5; V: TRBV21-1; DNA: TGTGCCAGCAGCCGACGACCGGACAGGGAAGAGACCCAGTACTTC; CDR3: CASSRRPDREETQYF
size: few; D: NA; J: TRBJ1-4; V: TRBV10-3; DNA: TGTGCCATCAGTGAGTCAGGAAGCAGGGATGAAAAACTGTTTTTT; CDR3: CAISESGSRDEKLFF
size: NA; D: NA; J: TRBJ2-3; V: TRBV12-3/TRBV12-4; DNA: TGTGCCAGCAGTTTAGGGGGGGGGCTGAGCACAGATACGCAGTATTTT; CDR3: CASSLGGGLSTDTQYF
size: NA; D: NA; J: TRBJ1-3; V: TRBV28; DNA: TGTGCCAGCAGTCCTAGCGGGAAAACTCAAAACACCATATATTTT; CDR3: CASSPSGKTQNTIYF
size: many; D: NA; J: TRBJ2-7; V: TRBV28; DNA: TGTGCCAGCAGTTTATCCGGGGACACCAGATACGAGCAGTACTTC; CDR3: CASSLSGDTRYEQYF
size: few; D: NA; J: TRBJ1-5; V: TRBV5-6; DNA: TGTGCCAGCAGCCTAGAACAGGGTCAGCCCCAGCATTTT; CDR3: CASSLEQGQPQHF
size: NA; D: NA; J: TRBJ2-5; V: TRBV1; DNA: TGCACCAGCAGCCAAGAGAGCGGGGGGGCCCTACAAGAGACCCAGTACTTC; CDR3: CTSSQESGGALQETQYF
size: NA; D: NA; J: TRBJ1-2; V: TRBV10-1; DNA: TGCGCCAGCAGTGAAAACAGAATCTATGGCTACACCTTC; CDR3: CASSENRIYGYTF
size: NA; D: TRBD1; J: TRBJ1-4; V: TRBV12-3/TRBV12-4; DNA: TGTGCCAGCAGTACCTCCGGGACAGGGGGAGAAAAACTGTTTTTT; CDR3: CASSTSGTGGEKLFF
size: NA; D: TRBD1; J: TRBJ1-1; V: TRBV5-1; DNA: TGCGCCAGCAGCTTGGCCAGGACAGGGCAGGCGGAAGCTTTCTTT; CDR3: CASSLARTGQAEAFF